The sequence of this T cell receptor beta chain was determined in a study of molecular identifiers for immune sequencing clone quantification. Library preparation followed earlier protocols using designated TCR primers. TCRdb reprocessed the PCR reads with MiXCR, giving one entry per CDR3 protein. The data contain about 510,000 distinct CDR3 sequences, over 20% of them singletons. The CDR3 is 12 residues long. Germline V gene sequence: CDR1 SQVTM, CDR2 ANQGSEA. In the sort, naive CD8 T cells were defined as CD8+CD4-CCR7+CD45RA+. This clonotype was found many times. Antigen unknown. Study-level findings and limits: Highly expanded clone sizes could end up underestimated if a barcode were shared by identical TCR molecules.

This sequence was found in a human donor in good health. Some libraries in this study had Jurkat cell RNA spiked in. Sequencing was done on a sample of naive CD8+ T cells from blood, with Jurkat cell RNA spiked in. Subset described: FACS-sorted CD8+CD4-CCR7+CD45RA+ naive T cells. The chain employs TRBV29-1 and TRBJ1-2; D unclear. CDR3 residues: CNTLDFLGGYTF. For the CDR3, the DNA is TGCAACACGCTAGATTTTCTTGGCGGCTACACCTTC. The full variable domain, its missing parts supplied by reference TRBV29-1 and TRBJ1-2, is SAVISQKPSRDICQRGTSLTIQCQVDSQVTMMFWYRQQPGQSLTLIATANQGSEATYESGFVIDKFPISRPNLTFSTLTVSNMSPEDSSIYLCNTLDFLGGYTFGSGTRLTVV.